Below, 23 T cell receptor beta chains from the same sample are listed, as sequenced in a study of early T cells in non-severe SARS-CoV-2 infection. In TCRdb, the 5' RACE reads were re-called with MiXCR into one record per CDR3 protein. The table shows about 48,000 distinct CDR3 sequences, with approximately 7.5% occurring only once. Input material: whole blood. These receptors were obtained from an adult who was a healthcare worker with PCR-confirmed SARS-CoV-2 infection or an uninfected control (not recorded which).

This clonotype was recorded many times. The chain joins TRBV9 to TRBJ2-1; 11 nucleotides agree with TRBD2. The CDR3 is made up of 15 amino acids. CDR1 is SGDLS, CDR2 YYNGEE, per germline. J lost 8 bases, V lost 0 bases, and 4 bases had no gene match. The CDR3 here is CASSVGTSGGYEQFF. The DNA for the CDR3 is TGTGCCAGCAGCGTAGGCACTAGCGGGGGCTATGAGCAGTTCTTC.

This clonotype was seen a few times. The V and J genes are TRBV12-3 or TRBV12-4 and TRBJ1-4, with TRBD1 as a possible D gene (5 bases). The V gene lost 6 bases and the J gene lost 8 bases, with 16 bases spanning the gap. This CDR3 is 14 amino acids long. The CDR3 sequence: CASSTGPFLEKLFF. In nucleotides, the CDR3 is TGTGCCAGCAGCACGGGACCCTTTTTAGAAAAACTGTTTTTT.

The chain recombines TRBV5-1 with TRBJ2-1, with D hard to call. V was pared by 1 base and J by 6 bases, with 8 bases between. Germline values: CDR1 SGHRS, CDR2 YFSETQ. The CDR3 totals 13 residues. As DNA, the CDR3 is TGCGCCAGCAGCTTGAACTTAGGCAATGAGCAGTTCTTC. As protein: CASSLNLGNEQFF.

The chain is built from TRBV7-2 and TRBJ1-3; weak D call: TRBD1 (6 bases). CDR1 and CDR2 (germline): SGHTA, FQGNSA. CDR3 size: 16 residues. Trimming stripped 4 bases from V and 4 bases from J, with 17 bases between. CDR3 in DNA: TGTGCCAGCAGCTATTCACAGGGTTCAGGAGGAAACACCATATATTTT. Its protein product is CASSYSQGSGGNTIYF.

The J gene is TRBJ2-7, the V gene TRBV20-1, with 8 nucleotides matching TRBD1. Germline V gene sequence: CDR1 DFQATT, CDR2 SNEGSKA (reference sequence). The junction had 8 bases not matched to a gene; V was cut back by 3 bases and J by 1 base. The CDR3 is made up of 15 amino acids. The chain's CDR3 is CSASGGQGLSYEQYF. DNA for the CDR3: TGCAGTGCTAGTGGTGGACAGGGATTGTCCTACGAGCAGTACTTC.

This clonotype was recorded many times. The rearrangement joins TRBV12-3 or TRBV12-4 to TRBJ1-1, with 8 bases fitting TRBD1. The CDR3 sequence is 17 residues long. V lost 2 bases, J lost 1 base, and 9 bases stayed unmatched. The CDR3 spells CASSLNGFQGANTEAFF. For the CDR3, the DNA is TGTGCCAGCAGTTTAAACGGTTTTCAGGGGGCGAACACTGAAGCTTTCTTT.

CDR3 sequence: CASSTLRGLAVRSQYF. The CDR3 DNA is TGTGCCAGCAGCACTCTCCGGGGACTAGCGGTCAGATCGCAGTATTTT. The chain links TRBV11-2 to TRBJ2-3; 11 bases match TRBD2. The CDR3 extends over 16 amino acids. CDR1 and CDR2 from the germline V gene are SGHAT and FQNNGV. V trimming: 5 bases; J trimming: 10 bases; junction bases outside the gene matches: 14.

The table lists this clonotype with many counts. The J gene is TRBJ2-7, the V gene TRBV29-1; D remains ambiguous. This CDR3 is built from 14 residues. Trimming stripped 2 bases from V and 2 bases from J, with 13 bases between. Germline-derived CDR1 and CDR2 are SQVTM and ANQGSEA. The CDR3 sequence: CSVEIQDFPYEQYF. CDR3 DNA: TGCAGCGTTGAAATCCAGGATTTTCCCTACGAGCAGTACTTC.

This clonotype is medium-sized by share. The chain uses TRBV27 and TRBJ1-6; D possibly corresponds to TRBD1 (6 bases). Trimming removed 8 bases at V and 8 bases at J, with 16 bases between. This CDR3 spans 14 amino acids. The germline gives CDR1 MNHEY, CDR2 SMNVEV (reference sequence). In nucleotides, the CDR3 is TGTGCCAGCTCATTCGGGGGGGCGTATTCACCCCTCCACTTT. Its protein is CASSFGGAYSPLHF.

This clonotype showed up just a few times. The chain uses TRBV5-1 and TRBJ2-7; tentative D call: TRBD2 (6 bases). This CDR3 is 14 amino acids long. From germline, CDR1 is SGHRS and CDR2 YFSETQ. Deletions cut 4 bases from V and 2 bases from J, with 13 bases between. CDR3 sequence: CASSGGLTTYEQYF. The CDR3 DNA follows: TGCGCCAGCAGCGGGGGACTTACGACCTACGAGCAGTACTTC.

This clonotype was seen at least ten times. J is TRBJ1-2 and V is TRBV28; the D gene is possibly TRBD1 (5 bases). Per the germline V gene, CDR1 is MDHEN and CDR2 is SYDVKM. The CDR3 runs to 12 residues. V lost 7 bases, J lost 3 bases, and 9 bases lay in between. The CDR3 DNA is TGTGCCAGCAAAGGGGATGACTATGGCTACACCTTC. The encoded protein is CASKGDDYGYTF.

The sample holds many counts of this clonotype. A read error may produce the germline difference seen at one junction end. DNA of the CDR3: TGCGCCAGCAGCCAAGATCGAAGGGGTTGGTCCCCAGCAGTCTTT. Its translation is CASSQDRRGWSPAVF. This chain connects TRBV4-3 to TRBJ1-1, with a weak D call TRBD1 (5 bases). The CDR3 consists of 15 residues. The germline gives CDR1 LGHNA, CDR2 YSLEER.

The gene calls are TRBV20-1 and TRBJ2-5; 11 bases align to TRBD2. V shed 5 bases and J 5 bases; nucleotides not matched to a gene: 7. Germline V lookup: CDR1 DFQATT, CDR2 SNEGSKA (reference sequence). There are 14 residues in the CDR3. The CDR3 protein is CSAFSGGASETQYF. DNA of the CDR3: TGCAGTGCTTTTAGCGGGGGGGCGAGCGAGACCCAGTACTTC.

The sample holds many counts of this clonotype. V usage is TRBV6-5 and J usage is TRBJ1-2; TRBD1 aligns across 8 bases. There are 15 residues in the CDR3. V shed 8 bases and J 8 bases; nucleotides not matched to a gene: 16. Germline values: CDR1 MNHEY, CDR2 SVGAGI. CDR3 region: CASANPTGVESGYTF. The CDR3 region has the DNA TGTGCCAGCGCGAACCCGACAGGGGTAGAATCAGGCTACACCTTC.

This clonotype counts as medium-sized. The rearrangement uses TRBV12-3 or TRBV12-4 and TRBJ1-2; tentatively, D is TRBD1 (5 bases). Trimming shortened V by 7 bases and J by 0 bases, and 12 bases separated the two germline ends. CDR3 length: 14 amino acids. CDR3 protein: CASKAGAANYGYTF. For the CDR3, the DNA is TGTGCCAGCAAAGCCGGGGCCGCTAACTATGGCTACACCTTC.

This clonotype has a count of ten or more. This rearrangement joins TRBV28 to TRBJ1-6; 7 bases agree with TRBD1. CDR1 is MDHEN, CDR2 SYDVKM, per germline. The CDR3 runs to 15 residues. V was clipped by 2 bases and J by 4 bases; unmatched bases: 2. As DNA, the CDR3 is TGTGCCAGCAGTTTAGGGGGACAGTATAATTCACCCCTCCACTTT. Translating it yields CASSLGGQYNSPLHF.

This clonotype was detected many times. CDR3 DNA: TGTGCTAGTGGTTTGGTCTGGGGTTCGACTGAAGCTTTCTTT. Its protein product is CASGLVWGSTEAFF. This chain joins TRBV12-5 and TRBJ1-1; D uncertain. Trimming cost V 0 bases and J 5 bases, with 10 bases left between them. The CDR3 is made up of 14 amino acids. Per the germline V gene, CDR1 is LGHNT and CDR2 is FRNRAP.

The rearrangement joins TRBV11-2 to TRBJ2-3, with D perhaps TRBD2 (5 bases). V was cut by 9 bases and J by 1 base, with 20 bases left in between. The germline V gene encodes CDR1 SGHAT and CDR2 FQNNGV. The CDR3 runs 16 residues. The CDR3 here is CASATREGFGTDTQYF. CDR3 nucleotide sequence: TGTGCCAGTGCGACGAGGGAAGGCTTCGGCACAGATACGCAGTATTTT.

Ten or more counts support this clonotype. The chain's CDR3 is CASSLSVVTSNNSPLHF. The CDR3 coding sequence is TGTGCCAGCAGTTTAAGCGTAGTCACAAGTAATAATTCACCCCTCCACTTT. V usage is TRBV27 and J usage is TRBJ1-6; the D is unclear. There are 17 residues in the CDR3. CDR1 is MNHEY and CDR2 is SMNVEV in the germline V gene (reference sequence). V dropped 2 bases and J dropped 5 bases, with 16 bases sitting between them.

Many counts were recorded for this clonotype. The gene calls are TRBV21-1 and TRBJ1-2; the table's D gene call, TRBD1, was not cross checked with the DNA. TRBV21-1 is assigned pseudogene status. The CDR3 is 14 amino acids. CDR3 sequence: CASSKAEGCYGYTF. The CDR3 DNA follows: TGTGCCAGCAGCAAAGCGGAGGGGTGCTATGGCTACACCTTC.

This clonotype was seen at least ten times. This chain links TRBV19 with TRBJ2-4; 9 bases map to TRBD1. The germline V gene encodes CDR1 LNHDA and CDR2 SQIVND (reference sequence). CDR3 size: 16 residues. The V segment lost 3 bases and the J segment 1 base; nucleotides outside the gene matches: 4. CDR3: CASSIVGTGAKNIQYF. CDR3 in DNA: TGTGCCAGTAGTATTGTCGGGACAGGGGCCAAAAACATTCAGTACTTC. Full variable domain (missing parts from reference TRBV19 and TRBJ2-4): DGGITQSPKYLFRKEGQNVTLSCEQNLNHDAMYWYRQDPGQGLRLIYYSQIVNDFQKGDIAEGYSVSREKKESFPLTVTSAQKNPTAFYLCASSIVGTGAKNIQYFGAGTRLSVL.

The sample holds a few counts of this clonotype. In DNA, the CDR3 is TGCGCCAGCAGCTTGGATCTAGCGGGGAGAGAGCAGTTCTTC. Its translation is CASSLDLAGREQFF. The chain couples TRBV5-1 to TRBJ2-1; 9 bases map to TRBD2. Germline assignment: CDR1 SGHRS and CDR2 YFSETQ. This CDR3 comprises 14 residues. V lost 0 bases, J lost 10 bases, and 5 bases stayed unmatched.

The rearrangement links TRBV12-3 or TRBV12-4 to TRBJ1-6, with D possibly matching TRBD1 (6 bases). The CDR3 totals 13 residues. The V end lost 5 bases, the J end lost 9 bases, and 11 bases lay between the germline ends. The CDR3: CASSKRGISPLHF. In nucleotides, the CDR3 is TGTGCCAGCAGTAAAAGGGGGATTTCACCCCTCCACTTT.